This T cell receptor (beta chain) was identified during a study of beta chain features in type 1 diabetes. It was one heparinised blood draw, averaging about 116 mL, that each donor gave. Every bit of the isolated RNA underwent reverse transcription, so sequencing read expressed TCRB transcripts. The protocol was immunoSEQ multiplex PCR, while the TCRdb copy is restricted to in-frame clones and leaves out a portion. The table has 450,000 to 550,000 clones, approximately 28% seen once. In regard to this clone: Its cognate antigen is unknown.

Study-wide findings and caveats: Fewer junction insertions and more nucleotide deletions appeared in type 1 diabetes patients. Researchers report that Type 1 diabetes patients had moderately but significantly shorter TCRB CDR3s across all four CD4+ subsets.

The V and J ends lost 3 bases and 2 bases respectively, with 14 bases between them. This CDR3 comprises 15 residues. The germline V gene encodes CDR1 SGDLS and CDR2 YYNGEE. The sequenced sample was naive CD4+ T cells from blood. J is TRBJ1-2 and V is TRBV9; no definite D call. The receptor's source is a man aged 18 to 30 in good health. The CDR3 region is CASSAPREGNYGYTF. CDR3 DNA sequence: TGTGCCAGCAGCGCACCAAGGGAGGGCAACTATGGCTACACCTTC.